The rows below give T cell receptor beta chains drawn from one sample of a study of technical replicates of blood from several donors. TCRdb's table, derived via immunoSEQ multiplex PCR, lists solely in-frame clones and lacks some. The sample yields 79,000 or so clones, 96% seen once. The sample consisted of T cells isolated from PBMCs. The source is a human donor in good health. CDR3s include the opening cysteine and the closing phenylalanine or tryptophan. Fields, in order: D gene, V gene, CDR3 length, J gene, clone size, CDR3 DNA, CDR3 protein. The D gene is left open where the match is weak. Some rows mark clone size as missing; the rest say once, few, many or name a class of expanded clone.

>TRBD2|TRBV2|13|TRBJ2-7|-
TGTGCCACCTCGACTAGCGGGAGCTACGAGCAGTACTTC
CATSTSGSYEQYF
>-|TRBV6-6|13|TRBJ2-3|once
TGTGCCAGCAGCCCGGGGGTCCGAGATACGCAGTATTTT
CASSPGVRDTQYF
>TRBD1|TRBV7-2|15|TRBJ2-3|-
TGTGCCAGCAGCTTAGGGGGGACAGGGACAGATACGCAGTATTTT
CASSLGGTGTDTQYF
>-|TRBV5-4|12|TRBJ2-7|-
TGTGCCAGCAGCTTCGGTCCTTCTGAGCAGTACTTC
CASSFGPSEQYF
>-|TRBV2|14|TRBJ2-2|-
TGTGCCAGCAGTCGGTCCGCCTACACCGGGGAGCTGTTTTTT
CASSRSAYTGELFF
>-|TRBV9|13|TRBJ1-2|-
TGTGCCAGCATCGTCGTGAGTGCCTATGGCTACACCTTC
CASIVVSAYGYTF
>TRBD2|TRBV5-8|16|TRBJ2-3|-
TGTGCCAGCAGTCAGTTAGGGACTAGCTGGTTGAATACGCAGTATTTT
CASSQLGTSWLNTQYF
>-|TRBV6-5|15|TRBJ2-2|once
TGTGCCAGCAGTCCCCTACAGGGTTATGCCGGGGAGCTGTTTTTT
CASSPLQGYAGELFF
>TRBD1|TRBV7-9|15|TRBJ2-7|-
TGTGCCAGCAGCGATAACGCAGGGGGCTCCTACGAGCAGTACTTC
CASSDNAGGSYEQYF
>-|TRBV7-3|15|TRBJ1-1|-
TGTGCCAGCAGCCCTGACGGGGGGGCGCAGTCGGAAGCTTTCTTT
CASSPDGGAQSEAFF
>TRBD2|TRBV4-1|15|TRBJ2-1|-
TGCGCCAGCAGCCAACTCACTAGCGGTTACAATGAGCAGTTCTTC
CASSQLTSGYNEQFF
>TRBD1|TRBV6-5|14|TRBJ2-7|-
TGTGCCAGCAGATTCCGGGACAGGCTCTACGAGCAGTACTTC
CASRFRDRLYEQYF
>-|TRBV11-2|14|TRBJ1-5|-
TGTGCCAGCAGCCCCAGCCCGAGGGATCAGCCCCAGCATTTT
CASSPSPRDQPQHF
>TRBD2|TRBV29-1|13|TRBJ2-3|-
TGCAGCGTTGAGGGACTAGCTTCCCCGGGGCAGTATTTT
CSVEGLASPGQYF
>-|TRBV28|12|TRBJ1-2|-
TGTGCCAGCAGTTCCAGAATCTATGGCTACACCTTC
CASSSRIYGYTF
>-|TRBV6-4|14|TRBJ2-2|-
TGTGCCAGCAGTAAGGGGGAGTCCACCGGGGAGCTGTTTTTT
CASSKGESTGELFF
>TRBD2|TRBV18|15|TRBJ2-1|-
TGTGCCAGCTCACCACTAGCGGGAGGGTACAATGAGCAGTTCTTC
CASSPLAGGYNEQFF
>-|TRBV4-3|16|TRBJ1-2|once
TGCGCCAGCAGCCAAGTTTACACAGGGAGACGGTATGGCTACACCTTC
CASSQVYTGRRYGYTF
>-|TRBV4-3|15|TRBJ2-6|-
TGCGCCAGCAGCCAAGCGGGGGCTGGGGCCAACGTCCTGACTTTC
CASSQAGAGANVLTF
>TRBD2|TRBV10-3|14|TRBJ2-7|-
TGTGCCATCCGACCGGGACTAGCGGACTACGAGCAGTACTTC
CAIRPGLADYEQYF
>-|TRBV4-2|15|TRBJ1-1|-
TGTGCCAGCAGCCAAGTTATCTGGCTTGTCACTGAAGCTTTCTTT
CASSQVIWLVTEAFF
>-|TRBV18|13|TRBJ1-2|-
TGTGCCAGCTCACCACAGGACACGGATGGCTACACCTTC
CASSPQDTDGYTF
>-|TRBV19|14|TRBJ1-4|-
TGTGCCAGTTCTGACACAGCAACTAATGAAAAACTGTTTTTT
CASSDTATNEKLFF
>-|TRBV5-4|15|TRBJ1-2|-
TGTGCCAGCAGCCGGCCGGACAGTACGCACTATGGCTACACCTTC
CASSRPDSTHYGYTF
>-|TRBV29-1|13|TRBJ1-1|once
TGCAGCGTTGAAGATCCCACCGCCGTGGCAGCTTTCTTT
CSVEDPTAVAAFF
>-|TRBV13|16|TRBJ2-6|-
TGTGCCAGCAGCTTAAGGCAGGGCCCTGGGGCCAACGTCCTGACTTTC
CASSLRQGPGANVLTF
>-|TRBV5-1|13|TRBJ2-5|-
TGCGCCAGCAGCTTGGGGAGGCAAGAGACCCAGTACTTC
CASSLGRQETQYF
>-|TRBV19|13|TRBJ1-5|-
TGTGCCAGTAGTATTCAGGCCAATCAGCCCCAGCATTTT
CASSIQANQPQHF
>-|TRBV7-3|14|TRBJ2-2|-
TGTGCCAGCAGCTTAGACAGATCCACCGGGGAGCTGTTTTTT
CASSLDRSTGELFF
>-|TRBV19|14|TRBJ1-2|-
TGTGCCAGTAGTAGAGCGACGGGGGGCATTGGCTACACCTTC
CASSRATGGIGYTF
>-|TRBV14|14|TRBJ2-6|-
TGTGCCAGCAGAGGACAGACTGGGGCCAACGTCCTGACTTTC
CASRGQTGANVLTF
>TRBD1|TRBV6-1|16|TRBJ2-7|-
TGTGCCAGCAGTGAAGCGCCCGGGACAGGGACCTACGAGCAGTACTTC
CASSEAPGTGTYEQYF
>TRBD2|TRBV7-3|18|TRBJ2-1|-
TGTGCCAGCAGCTTGGGACTAGCGGAAGGAATTACGAACAATGAGCAGTTCTTC
CASSLGLAEGITNNEQFF
>TRBD2|TRBV4-3|15|TRBJ2-1|once
TGCGCCAGCAGCCAAGACAGCGGGAGTTTCTATGAGCAGTTCTTC
CASSQDSGSFYEQFF
>TRBD1|TRBV28|14|TRBJ1-5|-
TGTGCCAGCAGTTTGCCAGGGGGACATCAGCCCCAGCATTTT
CASSLPGGHQPQHF
>-|TRBV30|13|TRBJ2-5|-
TGTGCCTGGACCCCGCAGTCCCAAGAGACCCAGTACTTC
CAWTPQSQETQYF
>-|TRBV19|15|TRBJ2-1|once
TGTGCCAGTAGTATAGAGAGTTTCTCCTACAATGAGCAGTTCTTC
CASSIESFSYNEQFF
>TRBD1|TRBV4-1|18|TRBJ1-1|-
TGCGCCAGCAGCCAAGTCTCGGGACAGGGGGCGCCCGACACTGAAGCTTTCTTT
CASSQVSGQGAPDTEAFF
>TRBD2|TRBV9|15|TRBJ2-3|-
TGTGCCAGCAGCTCGAGGACTAGCGGCACAGATACGCAGTATTTT
CASSSRTSGTDTQYF
>-|TRBV28|16|TRBJ2-5|-
TGTGCCAGCAGTTTATCTTTTCTAGCTAAGGGAGAGACCCAGTACTTC
CASSLSFLAKGETQYF
>TRBD2|TRBV19|16|TRBJ2-1|-
TGTGCCAGTAGTCGCGACGGACTAGCGGATTACAATGAGCAGTTCTTC
CASSRDGLADYNEQFF
>TRBD1|TRBV11-2|15|TRBJ1-2|-
TGTGCCAGCAGCTTAGGGGACAGGGGGCATGATGGCTACACCTTC
CASSLGDRGHDGYTF
>TRBD1|TRBV2|15|TRBJ2-3|-
TGTGCCGGGACAGGGTCGGGATCTAGCACAGATACGCAGTATTTT
CAGTGSGSSTDTQYF
>TRBD1|TRBV15|13|TRBJ1-2|-
TGTGCCACCAGCAGGGGACAGGGCTATGGCTACACCTTC
CATSRGQGYGYTF
>-|TRBV2|13|TRBJ2-7|-
TGTGCCAGCAGTGGCCAGGGGCACTACGAGCAGTACTTC
CASSGQGHYEQYF
>-|TRBV30|13|TRBJ1-3|-
TGTGCCTGGGACCAGGGGCTTCGAAACACCATATATTTT
CAWDQGLRNTIYF
>-|TRBV4-3|15|TRBJ1-3|-
TGCGCCAGCAGCCAAGATCAGACACCCGGAAACACCATATATTTT
CASSQDQTPGNTIYF
>TRBD1|TRBV5-1|13|TRBJ1-2|-
TGCGCCAGCAGCTATATGACAGGGAATGGCTACACCTTC
CASSYMTGNGYTF
>-|TRBV10-1|12|TRBJ2-3|-
TGCGCCAGCAGTGAGGGTTATTGGCAACGGTATTTT
CASSEGYWQRYF
>TRBD2|TRBV9|16|TRBJ2-1|-
TGTGCCAGCAGCACCCGGACTAGCGGGAGCTACAATGAGCAGTTCTTC
CASSTRTSGSYNEQFF
>-|TRBV12-2|18|TRBJ2-1|once
TGTGCAAGTCGCTTATCCCGCCGTATTGGAGCGGAGGACAATGAGCAGTTCTTC
CASRLSRRIGAEDNEQFF
>TRBD2|TRBV7-7|16|TRBJ2-3|-
TGTGCCAGCAGCTTAGGCCTGAGCGGGAGTGGAGATACGCAGTATTTT
CASSLGLSGSGDTQYF
>TRBD1|TRBV10-3|15|TRBJ1-5|-
TGTGCCATCAGTGGACAGGGGGCGTATGGTCAGCCCCAGCATTTT
CAISGQGAYGQPQHF
>-|TRBV6-1|13|TRBJ1-5|-
TGTGCCAGCAGTGGAAGCCCAAATCAGCCCCAGCATTTT
CASSGSPNQPQHF
>-|TRBV18|13|TRBJ2-3|-
TGTGCCAGCTCGGGAGAGCATGTAGGTACGCAGTATTTT
CASSGEHVGTQYF
>-|TRBV13|13|TRBJ2-1|-
TGTGCCAGCAGCTTCCGAACTTCCAATGAGCAGTTCTTC
CASSFRTSNEQFF